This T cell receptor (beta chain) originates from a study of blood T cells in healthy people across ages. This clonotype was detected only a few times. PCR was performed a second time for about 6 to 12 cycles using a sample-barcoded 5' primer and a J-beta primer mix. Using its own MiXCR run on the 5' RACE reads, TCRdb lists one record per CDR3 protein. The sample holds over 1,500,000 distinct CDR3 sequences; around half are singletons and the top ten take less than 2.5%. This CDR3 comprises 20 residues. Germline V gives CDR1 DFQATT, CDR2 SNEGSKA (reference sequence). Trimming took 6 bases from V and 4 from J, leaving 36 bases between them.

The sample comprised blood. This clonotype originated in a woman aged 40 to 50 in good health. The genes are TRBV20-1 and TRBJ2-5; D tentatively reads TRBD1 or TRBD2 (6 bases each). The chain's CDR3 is CSASRMASVLSVGAGETQYF. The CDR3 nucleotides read TGCAGTGCCAGCCGCATGGCTAGCGTTCTTTCGGTGGGGGCGGGAGAGACCCAGTACTTC.